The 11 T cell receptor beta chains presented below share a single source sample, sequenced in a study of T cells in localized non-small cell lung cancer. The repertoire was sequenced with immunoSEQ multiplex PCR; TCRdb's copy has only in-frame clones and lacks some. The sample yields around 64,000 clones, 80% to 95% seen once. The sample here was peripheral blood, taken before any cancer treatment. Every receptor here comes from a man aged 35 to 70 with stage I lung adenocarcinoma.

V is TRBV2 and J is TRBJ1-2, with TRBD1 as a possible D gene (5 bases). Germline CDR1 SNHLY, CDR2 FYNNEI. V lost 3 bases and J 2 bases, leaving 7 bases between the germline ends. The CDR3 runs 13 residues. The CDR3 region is CASSDAGNYGYTF. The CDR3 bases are TGTGCCAGCAGTGATGCAGGGAACTATGGCTACACCTTC. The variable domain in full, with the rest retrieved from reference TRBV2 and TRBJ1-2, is EPEVTQTPSHQVTQMGQEVILRCVPISNHLYFYWYRQILGQKVEFLVSFYNNEISEKSEIFDDQFSVERPDGSNFTLKIRSTKLEDSAMYFCASSDAGNYGYTFGSGTRLTVV.

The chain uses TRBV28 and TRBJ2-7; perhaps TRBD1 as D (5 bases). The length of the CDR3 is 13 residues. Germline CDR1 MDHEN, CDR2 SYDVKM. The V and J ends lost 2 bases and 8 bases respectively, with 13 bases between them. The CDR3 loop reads CASSLGAARKQYF. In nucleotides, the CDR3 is TGTGCCAGCAGTTTAGGGGCCGCGAGAAAGCAGTACTTC.

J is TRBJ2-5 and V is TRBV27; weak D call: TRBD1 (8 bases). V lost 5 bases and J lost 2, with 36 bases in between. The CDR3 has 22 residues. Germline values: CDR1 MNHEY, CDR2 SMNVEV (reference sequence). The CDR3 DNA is TGTGCCAGCAGTCCCCGCGGGAGACCCCGGGACAGGCCCAAAAGGGGGCAAGAGACCCAGTACTTC. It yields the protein CASSPRGRPRDRPKRGQETQYF.

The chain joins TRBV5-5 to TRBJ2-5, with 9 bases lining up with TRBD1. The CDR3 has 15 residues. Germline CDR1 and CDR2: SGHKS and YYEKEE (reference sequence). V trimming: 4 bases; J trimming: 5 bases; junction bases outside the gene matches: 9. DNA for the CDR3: TGTGCCAGCAGCCTCGGGACAGGGTTTGTTGAGACCCAGTACTTC. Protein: CASSLGTGFVETQYF.

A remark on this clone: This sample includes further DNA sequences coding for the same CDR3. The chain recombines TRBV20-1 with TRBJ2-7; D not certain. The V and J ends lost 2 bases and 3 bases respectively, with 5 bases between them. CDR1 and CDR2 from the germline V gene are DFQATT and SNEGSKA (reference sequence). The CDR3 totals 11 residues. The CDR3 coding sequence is TGCAGTGCTAGAAACAGCTACGAGCAGTACTTC. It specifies CSARNSYEQYF.

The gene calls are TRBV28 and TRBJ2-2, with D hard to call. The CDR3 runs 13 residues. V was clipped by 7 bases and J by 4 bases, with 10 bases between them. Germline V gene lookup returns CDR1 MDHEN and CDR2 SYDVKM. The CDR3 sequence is CASNYDRTGELFF. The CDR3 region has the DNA TGTGCCAGCAATTACGATCGCACCGGGGAGCTGTTTTTT.

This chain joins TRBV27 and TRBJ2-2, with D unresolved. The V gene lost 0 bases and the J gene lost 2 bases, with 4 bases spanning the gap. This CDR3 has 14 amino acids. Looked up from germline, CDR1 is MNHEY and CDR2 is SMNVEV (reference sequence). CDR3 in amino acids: CASSLSLNTGELFF. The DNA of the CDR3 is TGTGCCAGCAGTTTATCGTTAAACACCGGGGAGCTGTTTTTT.

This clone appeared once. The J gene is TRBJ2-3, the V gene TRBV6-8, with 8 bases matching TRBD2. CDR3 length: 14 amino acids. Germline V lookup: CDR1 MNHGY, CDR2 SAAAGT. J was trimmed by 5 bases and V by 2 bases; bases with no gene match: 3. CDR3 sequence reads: CASSYLLAGDTQYF. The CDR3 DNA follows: TGTGCCAGCAGTTACCTTCTAGCGGGAGATACGCAGTATTTT.

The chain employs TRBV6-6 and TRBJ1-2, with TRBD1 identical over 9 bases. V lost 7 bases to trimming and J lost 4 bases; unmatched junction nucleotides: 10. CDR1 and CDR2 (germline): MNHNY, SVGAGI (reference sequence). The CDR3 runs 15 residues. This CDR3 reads CASNIAQGAGYGYTF. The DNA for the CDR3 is TGTGCCAGCAACATAGCACAGGGGGCAGGCTATGGCTACACCTTC.

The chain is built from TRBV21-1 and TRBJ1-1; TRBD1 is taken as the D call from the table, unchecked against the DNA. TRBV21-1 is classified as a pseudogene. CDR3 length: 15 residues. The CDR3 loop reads CASSKGQVPNTEAFF. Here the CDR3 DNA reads TGTGCCAGCAGCAAAGGGCAGGTCCCGAACACTGAAGCTTTCTTT.

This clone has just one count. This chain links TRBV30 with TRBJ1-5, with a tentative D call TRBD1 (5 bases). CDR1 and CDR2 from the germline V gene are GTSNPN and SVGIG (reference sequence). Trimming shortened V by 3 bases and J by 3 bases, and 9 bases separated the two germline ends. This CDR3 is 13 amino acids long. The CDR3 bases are TGTGCCTGGAGAAGCAGGGACAATCAGCCCCAGCATTTT. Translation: CAWRSRDNQPQHF.